The rows below give T cell receptor beta chains drawn from one sample of a study of cytomegalovirus exposure and HLA in healthy donors. Assay: immunoSEQ multiplex PCR; the TCRdb copy retains only in-frame clones and omits some. The table has about 130,000 clones, more than 65% seen once. The sample was PBMCs. These receptors all stem from a woman in her sixties in good health and CMV-seropositive. The CDR3 runs from the conserved cysteine through the conserved F or W. The D gene is left open where the match is weak. The size field is filled for only some rows; it gives once, few, many or a size class.

TGTGCCAGAAGCAGGGGCAAGAGTCAGCCCCAGCATTTT,CARSRGKSQPQHF,13,NA,TRBJ1-5,TRBV2,NA
TGTGCCAGCAGCTTAGCGGGGGCCCCTAACACAGATACGCAGTATTTT,CASSLAGAPNTDTQYF,16,NA,TRBJ2-3,TRBV7-2,NA
TGTGCCAGTAGTATAGTAACAGGGTTTAACGGGGAGCTGTTTTTT,CASSIVTGFNGELFF,15,NA,TRBJ2-2,TRBV19,NA
TGTGCCAGCAGCTTAACAGGGGGCGCGGATGGCTACACCTTC,CASSLTGGADGYTF,14,TRBD1,TRBJ1-2,TRBV7-9,NA
TGTGCCAGCAGCACAACAGTGTCCTACGAGCAGTACTTC,CASSTTVSYEQYF,13,NA,TRBJ2-7,TRBV6-5,NA
TGTGCCAGTAGTACGGGGACAGCTCAAGAGACCCAGTACTTC,CASSTGTAQETQYF,14,TRBD1,TRBJ2-5,TRBV19,NA
TGTGCCAGTACTGATTTGACAGGAAACACCGGGGAGCTGTTTTTT,CASTDLTGNTGELFF,15,NA,TRBJ2-2,TRBV19,NA
TGCGCCAGCAGCTTGGATAGGGGGCAGGTGCAGTTCTTC,CASSLDRGQVQFF,13,TRBD1,TRBJ2-1,TRBV5-1,NA
TGCGCCAGCAGCTCACAGGGACCAGTTGATTCACCCCTCCACTTT,CASSSQGPVDSPLHF,15,NA,TRBJ1-6,TRBV5-1,NA
TGTGCCAGCAGTTCCTCACCAGGGGCAGCCCCAAACACTGAAGCTTTCTTT,CASSSSPGAAPNTEAFF,17,NA,TRBJ1-1,TRBV28,NA
TGTGCCACCAGTCCCCCCGGGACAGGGGGATACGAGCAGTACTTC,CATSPPGTGGYEQYF,15,TRBD1,TRBJ2-7,TRBV15,NA
TGTGCCAGCAGCCTAGGACAGTTCCCCATCTCCTACGAGCAGTACTTC,CASSLGQFPISYEQYF,16,NA,TRBJ2-7,TRBV14,NA
TGTGCCAGCAGGCTCATCGCGACAGGAGGCAATCAGCCCCAGCATTTT,CASRLIATGGNQPQHF,16,NA,TRBJ1-5,TRBV28,once
TGTGCCAGCAGCTTAATGGACAGGTTTGAAACTGAAGCTTTCTTT,CASSLMDRFETEAFF,15,TRBD1,TRBJ1-1,TRBV7-3,NA
TGTGCCAGCAGCCCCTGGTGGAGAAACACTGAAGCTTTCTTT,CASSPWWRNTEAFF,14,NA,TRBJ1-1,TRBV9,once
TGTGCCAGCAGTTCTCTCACTCCCGCGAACACCGGGGAGCTGTTTTTT,CASSSLTPANTGELFF,16,NA,TRBJ2-2,TRBV2,NA
TGTGCCAGCAGCTTGGCAGGGTCCACAGATACGCAGTATTTT,CASSLAGSTDTQYF,14,NA,TRBJ2-3,TRBV5-4,once
TGTGCCAGCAGAATTAGACAGGGCTATGGCTACACCTTC,CASRIRQGYGYTF,13,TRBD1,TRBJ1-2,TRBV2,NA
TGTGCCAGCAGCTCGAGCTATGGCTACACCTTC,CASSSSYGYTF,11,NA,TRBJ1-2,TRBV11-2,NA
TGTGCCAGCAGCCGGGACACCTTCTACAATGAGCAGTTCTTC,CASSRDTFYNEQFF,14,NA,TRBJ2-1,TRBV7-9,NA
TGTGCCAGCAGCCCAGAGCCGGCGGACACTGAAGCTTTCTTT,CASSPEPADTEAFF,14,NA,TRBJ1-1,TRBV7-3,NA
TGTGCCAGCAGACCAAGACTAGCGAACACCGGGGAGCTGTTTTTT,CASRPRLANTGELFF,15,NA,TRBJ2-2,TRBV7-6,NA
TGCGCCAGCAGCCAAGATGGGGGACAGGGGAAAACTGAAGCTTTCTTT,CASSQDGGQGKTEAFF,16,TRBD1,TRBJ1-1,TRBV4-1,NA
TGTGCCAGCACCCAGGGACAGGAGAATCAGCCCCAGCATTTT,CASTQGQENQPQHF,14,TRBD1,TRBJ1-5,TRBV28,NA
TGTGCTAGTGGCGGGGAGGCGGGGTTCAATCAGCCCCAGCATTTT,CASGGEAGFNQPQHF,15,NA,TRBJ1-5,TRBV12-5,NA
TGCGCCAGCACCCCGGACAGTAGAGAAAAACTGTTTTTT,CASTPDSREKLFF,13,NA,TRBJ1-4,TRBV5-1,few
TGTGCCAGCAGCCAAATCGCGGACACAGATACGCAGTATTTT,CASSQIADTDTQYF,14,NA,TRBJ2-3,TRBV16,NA
TGTGCCAGCAGTTACTTCGGGACAGGGGTTGGAAACACCATATATTTT,CASSYFGTGVGNTIYF,16,TRBD1,TRBJ1-3,TRBV6-5,NA
TGTGCCAGCAAGATCAAGCCAACTAATGAAAAACTGTTTTTT,CASKIKPTNEKLFF,14,NA,TRBJ1-4,TRBV27,once
TGTGCCAGCAGCCCGACAGGGGGCTGGGAGACCCAGTACTTC,CASSPTGGWETQYF,14,TRBD1,TRBJ2-5,TRBV11-2,NA
TGTGCCAGCAGCCTATACAGGGGCCAAGAGACCCAGTACTTC,CASSLYRGQETQYF,14,TRBD1,TRBJ2-5,TRBV11-2,NA
TGCGCCAGCAGTTTTACGACAGGGGAGTTGGGTTACGAGCAGTACTTC,CASSFTTGELGYEQYF,16,TRBD1,TRBJ2-7,TRBV5-1,NA
TGTGCCAGCAGCCCGACTAGCGGGGGACTGCACAATGAGCAGTTCTTC,CASSPTSGGLHNEQFF,16,TRBD2,TRBJ2-1,TRBV5-4,NA
TGCGCCAGCAGCTTGTCGCGACAGGGAGTAGCAGATACGCAGTATTTT,CASSLSRQGVADTQYF,16,TRBD1,TRBJ2-3,TRBV5-1,NA
TGTGCCGCCAGGGGAGCGAGGCAAGAGACCCAGTACTTC,CAARGARQETQYF,13,NA,TRBJ2-5,TRBV10-3,NA
TGTGCCAGCAGCACAGCACTGACTGGGGCCAACGTCCTGACTTTC,CASSTALTGANVLTF,15,NA,TRBJ2-6,TRBV11-2,few
TGTGCCAGCAGTTCGCTGACAGAGTATAATTCACCCCTCCACTTT,CASSSLTEYNSPLHF,15,NA,TRBJ1-6,TRBV6-5,NA
TGTGCCAGTAGTTCACCAGGGGGCCGGGGTGGGAATGAGCAGTTCTTC,CASSSPGGRGGNEQFF,16,TRBD1,TRBJ2-1,TRBV19,NA
TGTGCCAGTAATGGGGACAGGCTTCGGGGCTACACCTTC,CASNGDRLRGYTF,13,TRBD1,TRBJ1-2,TRBV19,NA
TGTGCCAGCAGGACAGGGACAGGGGGCAACTATGGCTACACCTTC,CASRTGTGGNYGYTF,15,TRBD1,TRBJ1-2,TRBV6-5,NA
TGTGCTAGTGACCCGGGACAGTTAACCGGGGAGCTGTTTTTT,CASDPGQLTGELFF,14,TRBD1,TRBJ2-2,TRBV12-5,NA
TGCAGCGTTGTGGGGCAGGGCGTAACTAATGAAAAACTGTTTTTT,CSVVGQGVTNEKLFF,15,NA,TRBJ1-4,TRBV29-1,NA
TGTGCCAGCAGCTTGGCTCAGGACTCCTACGAGCAGTACTTC,CASSLAQDSYEQYF,14,NA,TRBJ2-7,TRBV5-5,NA
TGTGCCAGCCAATCTACGACTAGCGACTCTAGCACAGATACGCAGTATTTT,CASQSTTSDSSTDTQYF,17,TRBD2,TRBJ2-3,TRBV7-9,NA
TGCGCCAGCAGCCCCGACGGTAACGGGATTTATGAAAAACTGTTTTTT,CASSPDGNGIYEKLFF,16,NA,TRBJ1-4,TRBV5-1,NA
TGTGCCAGCAAAACAGGGAGCAATCAGCCCCAGCATTTT,CASKTGSNQPQHF,13,NA,TRBJ1-5,TRBV6-5,NA
TGTGCCAGCAGCGAGGAACAGGGAAATCAGCCCCAGCATTTT,CASSEEQGNQPQHF,14,NA,TRBJ1-5,TRBV9,NA
TGTGCTAGCAGCTTAGAGGGGGCACATGAGCAGTTCTTC,CASSLEGAHEQFF,13,TRBD1,TRBJ2-1,TRBV7-7,NA
TGCGCCAGCAGTCTCCAGGGGTTCTACGAGCAGTACTTC,CASSLQGFYEQYF,13,NA,TRBJ2-7,TRBV10-1,NA
TGTGCCAGCAGCTTAGGCGGGGGGGGCTACAATGAGCAGTTCTTC,CASSLGGGGYNEQFF,15,TRBD2,TRBJ2-1,TRBV7-3,NA
TGTGCCAGCAGCTTGGAGGGAGGGAGGGCTTTCTTT,CASSLEGGRAFF,12,NA,TRBJ1-1,TRBV5-8,NA
TGTGCCAGCAGTTTATCCTCCGAGCCACCCTCTGGGGCCAACGTCCTGACTTTC,CASSLSSEPPSGANVLTF,18,NA,TRBJ2-6,TRBV28,NA
TGTGCCAGCAGCTTAACGTTAATGGGACAGGGGGAAGCTTTCTTT,CASSLTLMGQGEAFF,15,TRBD1,TRBJ1-1,TRBV7-3,NA